Listed here are 14 T cell receptor beta chains from one sample, sequenced in a study of T cells in Graves' hyperthyroidism and ophthalmopathy. RNA transcripts were the template for amplifying TCR beta CDR3 regions. When the TCR CDR3 underwent first-round RT-PCR, the HTBI primer set was used. Using its own MiXCR run on the multiplex PCR reads, TCRdb lists one record per CDR3 protein. Among about 290,000 distinct CDR3 sequences listed, around 13% were seen once. Sequenced: blood. The receptor set was obtained from a woman aged 40-49 years with Graves' hyperthyroidism.

This clonotype was counted many times. CDR3 nucleotides: TGCAGTGCTACGGAGGGGGCGGACACTGAAGCTTTCTTT. Translating it yields CSATEGADTEAFF. The chain couples TRBV20-1 to TRBJ1-1; 7 nucleotides match TRBD1. The CDR3 extends over 13 amino acids. Germline V gene lookup returns CDR1 DFQATT and CDR2 SNEGSKA (reference sequence). Losses at the gene ends were 4 bases for V and 3 bases for J; bases not matched to a gene: 5.

This clonotype was detected a few times. In nucleotides, the CDR3 is TGCAGTGCTAGAGTATCCCGGGACAGGGCCTTCTTT. The encoded protein is CSARVSRDRAFF. This chain links TRBV20-1 with TRBJ1-1; 9 bases are shared with TRBD1. Germline trimming cut 1 base from V and 14 bases from J; bases unmatched to any gene: 8. Germline CDR1 and CDR2: DFQATT and SNEGSKA (reference sequence). This CDR3 contains 12 residues.

In its sample, this clonotype was seen many times. The genes are TRBV6-1 and TRBJ1-2, with TRBD1 matching 9 bases. CDR1 and CDR2 from the germline V gene are MNHNS and SASEGT. V gave up 5 bases and J gave up 7 bases; unmatched junction bases: 5. The CDR3 is made up of 13 amino acids. The CDR3: CASSKTGGGGYTF. The CDR3 nucleotides read TGTGCCAGCAGTAAAACAGGGGGCGGTGGCTACACCTTC.

This clonotype came up a few times. V and J are TRBV29-1 and TRBJ2-7; D perhaps matches TRBD1 (6 bases). Looked up from germline, CDR1 is SQVTM and CDR2 is ANQGSEA. CDR3 length: 12 amino acids. The V and J ends lost 6 bases and 4 bases respectively, with 13 bases between them. CDR3 amino acids: CSVSWGPYEQYF. The CDR3 nucleotides are TGCAGCGTGTCCTGGGGGCCGTACGAGCAGTACTTC.

The chain couples TRBV6-4 to TRBJ2-2; tentatively, D is TRBD1 (6 bases). Germline CDR1 and CDR2: MRHNA and SNTAGT. V was shortened by 4 bases and J by 2 bases, with 8 bases between the two germline ends. The CDR3 runs 14 residues. Here the CDR3 reads CASSAGDNTGELFF. The CDR3 DNA reads TGTGCCAGCAGTGCAGGGGATAACACCGGGGAGCTGTTTTTT.

In this sample, this clonotype turned up many times. The chain recombines TRBV2 with TRBJ2-1, with 8 bases identical to TRBD1. The CDR3 runs to 14 residues. CDR1 and CDR2 from the germline V gene are SNHLY and FYNNEI. J was trimmed by 7 bases and V by 8 bases; bases with no gene match: 10. The DNA for the CDR3 is TGTGCCAGCGGGGCGCAGGGGGCATGGAATGAGCAGTTCTTC. This sequence encodes CASGAQGAWNEQFF. Together with reference TRBV2 and TRBJ2-1, the CDR3 gives the full variable domain: EPEVTQTPSHQVTQMGQEVILRCVPISNHLYFYWYRQILGQKVEFLVSFYNNEISEKSEIFDDQFSVERPDGSNFTLKIRSTKLEDSAMYFCASGAQGAWNEQFFGPGTRLTVL.

Ten or more counts support this clonotype. The chain joins TRBV2 to TRBJ1-1; D unclear. Deletions cut 7 bases from V and 2 bases from J, with 5 bases between. The CDR3 is made up of 11 amino acids. The germline V gene encodes CDR1 SNHLY and CDR2 FYNNEI. Here the CDR3 reads CASTVNTEAFF. The CDR3 bases are TGTGCCAGCACGGTTAACACTGAAGCTTTCTTT.

This clonotype appeared many times. CDR3 loop: CASSHGQVSTDTQYF. CDR3 DNA sequence: TGTGCCAGCAGCCACGGACAGGTTAGCACAGATACGCAGTATTTT. This chain uses TRBV3-1 with TRBJ2-3, with 7 bases matching TRBD1. The germline gives CDR1 LGHDT, CDR2 YNNKEL (reference sequence). J lost 0 bases, V lost 3 bases, and 3 bases had no gene match. This CDR3 comprises 15 residues.

This clonotype was found many times. The J gene is TRBJ2-1, the V gene TRBV13; D remains ambiguous. The CDR3 is made up of 17 amino acids. The germline V gene encodes CDR1 PRHDT and CDR2 FYEKMQ (reference sequence). Trimming shortened V by 5 bases and J by 1 base, and 18 bases separated the two germline ends. This CDR3 is CASSPRPMRSSYNEQFF. The CDR3 bases are TGTGCCAGCAGCCCCCGTCCCATGCGGAGTTCCTACAATGAGCAGTTCTTC.

The sample holds many counts of this clonotype. The chain combines TRBV3-1 with TRBJ2-7; perhaps TRBD2 as D (6 bases). Germline V CDR1 and CDR2: LGHDT, YNNKEL (reference sequence). The V and J ends lost 5 bases and 7 bases respectively, with 18 bases between them. The CDR3 is made up of 14 amino acids. CDR3 protein: CASSAISGSGEQYF. CDR3 nucleotide sequence: TGTGCCAGCAGCGCCATTAGCGGCTCGGGGGAGCAGTACTTC.

This clonotype was seen more than once but under ten times. This sequence may be a read error, since a much larger clone differs from it by one base. The chain uses TRBV7-9 and TRBJ2-3, with unresolved D. CDR1 SEHNR and CDR2 FQNEAQ come from the germline V gene (reference sequence). V gave up 1 base and J gave up 2 bases, with 4 bases separating them. The CDR3 totals 13 residues. The CDR3 here is CASSLDITDTQYF. In DNA form, the CDR3 reads TGTGCCAGCAGCTTAGACATCACAGATACGCAGTATTTT. Full variable domain (outside the CDR3, taken from reference TRBV7-9 and TRBJ2-3): DTGVSQNPRHKITKRGQNVTFRCDPISEHNRLYWYRQTLGQGPEFLTYFQNEAQLEKSRLLSDRFSAERPKGSFSTLEIQRTEQGDSAMYLCASSLDITDTQYFGPGTRLTVL.

This clonotype has ten or more counts. The chain employs TRBV12-3 or TRBV12-4 and TRBJ2-7, with a possible D match to TRBD1 (5 bases). V lost 2 bases, J lost 6 bases, and 11 bases lay in between. The CDR3 totals 13 residues. The CDR3 loop is CASSLQGHGEQYF. The CDR3 DNA sequence: TGTGCCAGCAGTTTACAGGGCCACGGCGAGCAGTACTTC.

The chain couples TRBV7-2 to TRBJ2-7; 12 bases map to TRBD2. CDR3 length equals 16 residues. The trim removed 1 base at V and 3 bases at J, leaving 4 bases unmatched. Germline assignment: CDR1 SGHTA and CDR2 FQGNSA. The CDR3 sequence: CASSLGLAGVFYEQYF. The CDR3 DNA reads TGTGCCAGCAGCTTAGGACTAGCGGGAGTTTTCTACGAGCAGTACTTC.

There are a few counts of this clonotype. CDR3 sequence (DNA): TGTGCCAGCAGTCTAGCGGCCCACACAGATACGCAGTATTTT. Translated: CASSLAAHTDTQYF. V gene TRBV9 combines with J gene TRBJ2-3, with TRBD2 identical over 7 bases. The length of the CDR3 is 14 residues. CDR1 is SGDLS, CDR2 YYNGEE, per germline. The V and J ends lost 5 bases and 2 bases, in that order; junction bases with no gene match: 5.